These T cell receptor beta chains were read from a single sample in a study of blood T cell repertoires in COVID-19. TCRdb's table, derived via immunoSEQ multiplex PCR, lists solely in-frame clones and lacks some. The sample holds 110,000 or so clones, roughly 79% seen once. Sequenced material: peripheral blood. The receptors were gathered from a human donor in a cohort sampled during active COVID-19. Each CDR3 is given with its conserved first and last residue. The D gene is left open where the match is weak. Where a row states a size, it is once, few, many or the class of an expanded clone; other rows omit it.

V gene: TRBV25-1
clone size: -
J gene: TRBJ2-7
D gene: -
CDR3 protein: CASSEQQGYEQYF
CDR3 DNA: TGTGCCAGCAGTGAGCAACAGGGCTACGAGCAGTACTTC

V gene: TRBV5-6
clone size: -
J gene: TRBJ2-7
D gene: -
CDR3 protein: CASSLGRRGYEQYF
CDR3 DNA: TGTGCCAGCAGCTTGGGAAGGAGGGGCTACGAGCAGTACTTC

V gene: TRBV27
clone size: many
J gene: TRBJ2-7
D gene: TRBD2
CDR3 protein: CASSLYPLSRGGDTYEQYF
CDR3 DNA: TGTGCCAGCAGTCTTTACCCACTCTCCCGCGGGGGAGACACCTACGAGCAGTACTTC

V gene: TRBV5-4
clone size: once
J gene: TRBJ1-1
D gene: TRBD1
CDR3 protein: CASSPPGTGVAATEAFF
CDR3 DNA: TGTGCCAGCAGCCCCCCCGGGACAGGGGTGGCGGCCACTGAAGCTTTCTTT

V gene: TRBV19
clone size: -
J gene: TRBJ1-1
D gene: TRBD1
CDR3 protein: CASSRAGGTEAFF
CDR3 DNA: TGTGCCAGTAGTAGGGCAGGGGGCACTGAAGCTTTCTTT

V gene: TRBV27
clone size: -
J gene: TRBJ2-3
D gene: TRBD2
CDR3 protein: CASSSPSGTSGGAADTQYF
CDR3 DNA: TGTGCCAGCAGTTCTCCCTCCGGGACTAGCGGGGGGGCCGCCGATACGCAGTATTTT

V gene: TRBV6-2/TRBV6-3
clone size: -
J gene: TRBJ2-1
D gene: TRBD2
CDR3 protein: CASSLAVLRVGYNEQFF
CDR3 DNA: TGTGCCAGCAGTCTAGCGGTACTTCGGGTGGGATACAATGAGCAGTTCTTC

V gene: TRBV2
clone size: -
J gene: TRBJ2-2
D gene: -
CDR3 protein: CASSLSGQNTGELFF
CDR3 DNA: TGTGCCAGCAGCCTTTCGGGACAAAACACCGGGGAGCTGTTTTTT

V gene: TRBV15
clone size: -
J gene: TRBJ2-5
D gene: -
CDR3 protein: CATSRDPGETQYF
CDR3 DNA: TGTGCCACCAGCAGAGATCCCGGAGAGACCCAGTACTTC

V gene: TRBV27
clone size: -
J gene: TRBJ2-7
D gene: TRBD2
CDR3 protein: CASSLLPGTSGEQYF
CDR3 DNA: TGTGCCAGCAGTCTCCTCCCCGGGACTAGCGGCGAGCAGTACTTC

V gene: TRBV5-5
clone size: -
J gene: TRBJ1-5
D gene: -
CDR3 protein: CASSWNTASPQHF
CDR3 DNA: TGTGCCAGCAGCTGGAACACAGCCTCACCCCAGCATTTT

V gene: TRBV19
clone size: -
J gene: TRBJ2-1
D gene: TRBD1
CDR3 protein: CASTRGTGNYNEQFF
CDR3 DNA: TGTGCCAGTACCAGGGGGACAGGTAATTACAATGAGCAGTTCTTC

V gene: TRBV12-3/TRBV12-4
clone size: -
J gene: TRBJ1-2
D gene: -
CDR3 protein: CASSLDTAGGYTF
CDR3 DNA: TGTGCCAGCAGTTTGGACACGGCCGGTGGCTACACCTTC

V gene: TRBV28
clone size: once
J gene: TRBJ1-1
D gene: TRBD1
CDR3 protein: CASWGQGSTEAFF
CDR3 DNA: TGTGCCAGCTGGGGACAGGGTAGCACTGAAGCTTTCTTT

V gene: TRBV9
clone size: -
J gene: TRBJ1-2
D gene: -
CDR3 protein: CASSPQTGGVRNYGYTF
CDR3 DNA: TGTGCCAGCAGCCCTCAGACAGGTGGGGTTCGTAACTATGGCTACACCTTC

V gene: TRBV7-9
clone size: -
J gene: TRBJ2-1
D gene: TRBD1
CDR3 protein: CASSLQGEYNEQFF
CDR3 DNA: TGTGCCAGCAGCTTACAGGGGGAATACAATGAGCAGTTCTTC

V gene: TRBV27
clone size: -
J gene: TRBJ2-7
D gene: -
CDR3 protein: CASSYNSGYEQYF
CDR3 DNA: TGTGCCAGCAGTTACAATAGCGGCTACGAGCAGTACTTC

V gene: TRBV24-1
clone size: -
J gene: TRBJ1-2
D gene: -
CDR3 protein: CAVYWGPGGYTF
CDR3 DNA: TGTGCCGTCTATTGGGGGCCGGGTGGCTACACCTTC

V gene: TRBV5-6
clone size: -
J gene: TRBJ2-5
D gene: -
CDR3 protein: CASGLGQMMTQYF
CDR3 DNA: TGTGCCAGCGGGCTCGGTCAGATGATGACCCAGTACTTC

V gene: TRBV3-1/TRBV3-2
clone size: -
J gene: TRBJ1-3
D gene: -
CDR3 protein: CASSHHRQTSGNTIYF
CDR3 DNA: TGTGCCAGCAGCCACCACCGACAGACCTCTGGAAACACCATATATTTT

V gene: TRBV5-6
clone size: -
J gene: TRBJ1-1
D gene: -
CDR3 protein: CASSLVLRGGRENTEAFF
CDR3 DNA: TGTGCCAGCAGCTTGGTCTTGAGGGGGGGCCGGGAGAACACTGAAGCTTTCTTT

V gene: TRBV12-5
clone size: -
J gene: TRBJ2-3
D gene: -
CDR3 protein: CASGLATLAGYADTQYF
CDR3 DNA: TGTGCTAGTGGTTTGGCCACACTGGCGGGATATGCGGATACGCAGTATTTT

V gene: TRBV9
clone size: once
J gene: TRBJ2-3
D gene: -
CDR3 protein: CASSVQGSTDTQYF
CDR3 DNA: TGTGCCAGCAGCGTACAGGGCAGCACAGATACGCAGTATTTT

V gene: TRBV4-3
clone size: -
J gene: TRBJ2-7
D gene: -
CDR3 protein: CASSQAQGRQYEQYF
CDR3 DNA: TGCGCCAGCAGCCAAGCGCAGGGCCGCCAATACGAGCAGTACTTC

V gene: TRBV25-1
clone size: -
J gene: TRBJ2-7
D gene: TRBD1
CDR3 protein: CASTPRVGGSGYEQYF
CDR3 DNA: TGTGCCAGCACCCCCCGGGTAGGGGGCTCTGGTTACGAGCAGTACTTC

V gene: TRBV12-3/TRBV12-4
clone size: -
J gene: TRBJ1-1
D gene: TRBD1
CDR3 protein: CASRLDRGQGAFF
CDR3 DNA: TGTGCCAGCAGATTGGACAGGGGGCAAGGGGCTTTCTTT

V gene: TRBV9
clone size: -
J gene: TRBJ2-7
D gene: -
CDR3 protein: CASSVSGQGLYEQYF
CDR3 DNA: TGTGCCAGCAGCGTATCTGGTCAGGGTCTTTACGAGCAGTACTTC

V gene: TRBV7-2
clone size: -
J gene: TRBJ2-3
D gene: TRBD2
CDR3 protein: CASSRTSSDTQYF
CDR3 DNA: TGTGCCAGCAGCCGGACTAGCTCAGATACGCAGTATTTT

V gene: TRBV19
clone size: -
J gene: TRBJ1-4
D gene: -
CDR3 protein: CASSIVTWAANEKLFF
CDR3 DNA: TGTGCCAGTAGTATAGTCACATGGGCTGCTAATGAAAAACTGTTTTTT

V gene: TRBV27
clone size: -
J gene: TRBJ1-1
D gene: -
CDR3 protein: CASSLFQGNTEAFF
CDR3 DNA: TGTGCCAGCAGTTTATTCCAGGGTAACACTGAAGCTTTCTTT

V gene: TRBV11-3
clone size: -
J gene: TRBJ2-3
D gene: TRBD2
CDR3 protein: CASSSGGGLAGPGTDTQYF
CDR3 DNA: TGTGCCAGCAGCTCCGGGGGGGGACTAGCGGGACCTGGCACAGATACGCAGTATTTT

V gene: TRBV19
clone size: -
J gene: TRBJ1-3
D gene: -
CDR3 protein: CASSIRRDFSSGNTIYF
CDR3 DNA: TGTGCCAGTAGTATTAGGAGGGACTTCTCCTCTGGAAACACCATATATTTT